This passage covers 24 T cell receptor beta chains from one sample sequenced in a study of pediatric ulcerative colitis. The assay was immunoSEQ multiplex PCR, and TCRdb's table has in-frame clones only and misses some. This table has 30,000 to 40,000 clones, roughly 86% appearing once. Sequenced input: blood. These receptors came from a boy younger than 18 with severe ulcerative colitis.

The chain couples TRBV7-8 to TRBJ2-5; 12 bases align to TRBD2. The CDR3 has 16 residues. The germline V gene has CDR1 SGHVS and CDR2 FQNEAQ. J lost 3 bases, V lost 3 bases, and 5 bases had no gene match. Written as DNA, the CDR3 is TGTGCCAGCAGCTTTCGACTAGCGGGGGAGAAAGAGACCCAGTACTTC. This encodes CASSFRLAGEKETQYF.

In DNA form, the CDR3 reads TGTGCCAGCAGCTTAGAAGTTTGGGGGCCGTTAGGAAACACCATATATTTT. Residues: CASSLEVWGPLGNTIYF. This chain links TRBV7-8 with TRBJ1-3, with D tentatively TRBD1 (6 bases). Trimming removed 1 base at V and 4 bases at J, with 17 bases between. There are 17 residues in the CDR3. CDR1 is SGHVS, CDR2 FQNEAQ, per germline.

The chain couples TRBV27 to TRBJ2-7, with 8 bases that match TRBD1. The CDR3 spans 13 residues. Trimming removed 4 bases from V and 4 bases from J; junction bases left unmatched: 3. Per germline, CDR1 MNHEY and CDR2 SMNVEV (reference sequence). The CDR3 loop reads CASSSGQGYEQYF. Written as DNA, the CDR3 is TGTGCCAGCAGTTCCGGACAGGGTTACGAGCAGTACTTC.

This clone was counted only a few times. The V call is TRBV5-8, the J call TRBJ1-5, with D uncertain. The germline V and J ends were trimmed by 0 bases and 4 bases, with 8 bases remaining between them. The length of the CDR3 is 14 residues. The germline gives CDR1 SGHTS, CDR2 YDEGEE. In DNA, the CDR3 is TGTGCCAGCAGCTTGGAACCAGATAATCAGCCCCAGCATTTT. Translating it yields CASSLEPDNQPQHF.

This clone has just one count. The rearrangement uses TRBV14 and TRBJ2-7; TRBD1 might be the D (6 bases). From germline, CDR1 is SGHDN and CDR2 FVKESK. The V and J ends lost 3 bases and 0 bases respectively, with 9 bases between them. The CDR3 covers 14 residues. CDR3 loop: CASSQGTHSYEQYF. DNA for the CDR3: TGTGCCAGCAGCCAGGGGACACACTCCTACGAGCAGTACTTC.

V gene TRBV9 combines with J gene TRBJ1-1; D is undetermined. There are 13 residues in the CDR3. Germline V gene lookup returns CDR1 SGDLS and CDR2 YYNGEE. V was trimmed by 2 bases and J by 1 base, leaving 6 bases between them. CDR3 coding DNA: TGTGCCAGCAGCGTGATATGGAACACTGAAGCTTTCTTT. It yields the protein CASSVIWNTEAFF.

The chain is built from TRBV30 and TRBJ1-6; the D gene is possibly TRBD1 (5 bases). CDR3 length equals 14 residues. Trimming took off 5 bases at V and 7 bases at J, with 15 bases between the two ends. The germline gives CDR1 GTSNPN, CDR2 SVGIG (reference sequence). The CDR3 loop is CAWGDPGLNSPLHF. The CDR3 DNA reads TGTGCCTGGGGGGATCCGGGACTCAATTCACCCCTCCACTTT.

The chain carries TRBV2 and TRBJ2-7; 7 nucleotides align to TRBD1. Unmatched junction bases numbered 9, after V lost 4 bases and J lost 3 bases. The CDR3 runs 15 residues. CDR1 SNHLY and CDR2 FYNNEI come from the germline V gene. The CDR3 region is CASSASAAGGYEQYF. CDR3 DNA: TGTGCCAGCAGTGCGTCGGCGGCAGGGGGCTACGAGCAGTACTTC.

In this sample, this clone turned up once. The chain combines TRBV25-1 with TRBJ2-3; the match to TRBD1 covers 7 bases. Trimming cost V 4 bases and J 3 bases; bases outside gene matches: 1. From germline, CDR1 is MGHDK and CDR2 SYGVNS. The CDR3 runs 13 residues. CDR3 amino acids: CASSGQGTDTQYF. In DNA form, the CDR3 reads TGTGCCAGCAGTGGACAGGGAACAGATACGCAGTATTTT.

The CDR3 loop is CASSFLENTEAFF. The CDR3 region has the DNA TGCGCCAGCAGCTTTTTGGAGAACACTGAAGCTTTCTTT. V is TRBV5-1 and J is TRBJ1-1; D is unresolved. V was trimmed by 2 bases and J by 1 base, leaving 6 bases between them. The CDR3 is made up of 13 amino acids. Germline V CDR1 and CDR2: SGHRS, YFSETQ.

The chain employs TRBV7-9 and TRBJ1-6; TRBD1 might be the D (5 bases). Germline V gives CDR1 SEHNR, CDR2 FQNEAQ (reference sequence). Trimming stripped 5 bases from V and 9 bases from J, with 14 bases between. The CDR3 contains 14 residues. In DNA form, the CDR3 reads TGTGCCAGCAGCCCCGTAGCGGGGGTTTCACCCCTCCACTTT. Protein sequence: CASSPVAGVSPLHF.

The V call is TRBV9, the J call TRBJ2-1, with 10 positions matching TRBD1. This CDR3 spans 14 amino acids. From germline, CDR1 is SGDLS and CDR2 YYNGEE. The J segment lost 4 bases and the V segment lost 3 bases, leaving 1 base of the junction unmatched. CDR3 loop: CASSAGQGYNEQFF. The CDR3, as DNA: TGTGCCAGCAGCGCGGGACAGGGGTACAATGAGCAGTTCTTC.

A remark on this clone: The junction shows a germline mismatch at one end, possibly a read error. The gene calls are TRBV6-5 and TRBJ1-2; no clear D. This CDR3 region has 13 residues. Germline CDR1 and CDR2: MNHEY and SVGAGI. This chain's CDR3 is CASTDTPGRALFF. CDR3 nucleotides: TGTGCCAGCACAGATACACCGGGCCGGGCCCTTTTCTTC.

J is TRBJ1-2 and V is TRBV27; maybe TRBD1 (5 bases). Germline V gene data show CDR1 as MNHEY and CDR2 as SMNVEV (reference sequence). Trimming pared 3 bases from V and 0 bases from J, leaving 11 bases between. The CDR3 contains 15 residues. Here the CDR3 reads CASSLRTGANYGYTF. The CDR3 nucleotides are TGTGCCAGCAGTTTGCGTACAGGTGCTAACTATGGCTACACCTTC.

The chain couples TRBV19 to TRBJ1-5, with D possibly matching TRBD1 (6 bases). Trimming cost V 2 bases and J 2 bases, with 10 bases left between them. The V gene's germline CDR1 is LNHDA and CDR2 SQIVND (reference sequence). The CDR3 is 15 amino acids. The CDR3 protein is CASSIMGAGNQPQHF. CDR3 in DNA: TGTGCCAGTAGTATAATGGGGGCCGGCAATCAGCCCCAGCATTTT.

The gene calls are TRBV29-1 and TRBJ2-7; D is unresolved. The CDR3 totals 11 residues. Germline V gene sequence: CDR1 SQVTM, CDR2 ANQGSEA. Trimming stripped 6 bases from V and 1 base from J, with 7 bases between. The CDR3 spells CSVKQSYEQYF. The CDR3 DNA reads TGCAGCGTCAAACAGTCCTACGAGCAGTACTTC.

The chain combines TRBV2 with TRBJ2-2; D ambiguous. The CDR3 spans 16 residues. Looked up from germline, CDR1 is SNHLY and CDR2 is FYNNEI. Trimming pared 3 bases from V and 1 base from J, leaving 12 bases between. This chain's CDR3 is CASSDRQLLNTGELFF. The CDR3 DNA reads as TGTGCCAGCAGTGACAGACAACTATTGAACACCGGGGAGCTGTTTTTT.

J is TRBJ1-4 and V is TRBV11-2; 11 nucleotides agree with TRBD1. Looked up from germline, CDR1 is SGHAT and CDR2 is FQNNGV. The CDR3 has 17 amino acids. The J segment lost 2 bases and the V segment lost 5 bases, leaving 7 bases of the junction unmatched. DNA for the CDR3: TGTGCCAGCAGCCGGACAGGGGGCGGGATGACTAATGAAAAACTGTTTTTT. Translated, it gives CASSRTGGGMTNEKLFF.

This clone has only one observation. The V gene is TRBV5-4, the J gene TRBJ2-1; D may be TRBD2 (7 bases). CDR1 and CDR2 (germline): SGHNT, YYREEE (reference sequence). The V gene lost 3 bases and the J gene lost 0 bases, with 13 bases spanning the gap. This CDR3 has 16 amino acids. CDR3 nucleotide sequence: TGTGCCAGCAGCTCCGGGGGGCTCAGCTCCTACAATGAGCAGTTCTTC. Its translation is CASSSGGLSSYNEQFF.

The chain recombines TRBV11-2 with TRBJ1-1; D possibly corresponds to TRBD1 (5 bases). Trimming pared 7 bases from V and 5 bases from J, leaving 14 bases between. CDR3 length: 13 amino acids. The germline V gene has CDR1 SGHAT and CDR2 FQNNGV. The CDR3 bases are TGTGCCAGCAACACAATTGGGGGGACTGAAGCTTTCTTT. Protein sequence: CASNTIGGTEAFF.

This clone has only a few counts. The chain's CDR3 is CASRPDRETGELFF. For the CDR3, the DNA is TGTGCCAGCAGACCCGACAGGGAAACCGGGGAGCTGTTTTTT. J is TRBJ2-2 and V is TRBV7-9; 7 bases are a match to TRBD1. Germline V gene sequence: CDR1 SEHNR, CDR2 FQNEAQ (reference sequence). CDR3 length: 14 amino acids. With 6 bases clipped from V and 5 bases from J, the junction kept 6 bases outside the gene matches.

The chain carries TRBV5-1 and TRBJ2-7, with D uncertain. V was pared by 1 base and J by 3 bases, with 14 bases between. The CDR3 has 15 residues. The germline V gene encodes CDR1 SGHRS and CDR2 YFSETQ. The DNA for the CDR3 is TGCGCCAGCAGCTTGATTGACGAAGGGAACTACGAGCAGTACTTC. This translates into CASSLIDEGNYEQYF.

The chain uses TRBV5-6 and TRBJ1-2; D may be TRBD1 (5 bases). With 6 bases removed from V and 1 base from J, the gap between germline ends came to 16 bases. CDR1 SGHDT and CDR2 YYEEEE come from the germline V gene. The CDR3 runs 15 residues. The CDR3 coding sequence is TGTGCCAGCACTCTCGGGGGGTTCTTTAACTATGGCTACACCTTC. Residues: CASTLGGFFNYGYTF.

The chain carries TRBV6-1 and TRBJ2-5; TRBD2 is a possible D gene (6 bases). The CDR3 runs to 13 residues. The germline gives CDR1 MNHNS, CDR2 SASEGT. V was cut by 5 bases and J by 1 base, with 8 bases left in between. CDR3 in amino acids: CASSIAVQETQYF. Here the CDR3 DNA reads TGTGCCAGCAGTATAGCGGTCCAAGAGACCCAGTACTTC.